These 24 T cell receptor beta chains were sequenced from one sample in a study of cytomegalovirus exposure and HLA in healthy donors. In the PCR, 60 Vbeta and 13 Jbeta primers were used. Produced via immunoSEQ multiplex PCR; TCRdb's table is partial and in-frame only. The sample holds 100,000 to 150,000 clones, 65% to 75% seen once. Sequenced sample: PBMCs. Receptor source: a woman in her 50s in good health and CMV-seropositive.

This clone was seen a handful of times. The genes are TRBV5-4 and TRBJ1-6; D is possibly TRBD1 (5 bases). The V gene's germline CDR1 is SGHNT and CDR2 YYREEE (reference sequence). The CDR3 extends over 15 amino acids. V shed 0 bases and J shed 9 bases, with 13 bases lying between them. CDR3 loop: CASSLGQGLSSPLHF. The CDR3 nucleotides read TGTGCCAGCAGCTTGGGTCAGGGCCTGAGTTCACCCCTCCACTTT.

The J gene is TRBJ2-7, the V gene TRBV27; D possibly corresponds to TRBD1 (6 bases). Trimming took off 4 bases at V and 3 bases at J, with 16 bases between the two ends. The CDR3 consists of 15 residues. From germline, CDR1 is MNHEY and CDR2 SMNVEV (reference sequence). In DNA form, the CDR3 reads TGTGCCAGCAGTTCATCGGGACACTCCTTCTACGAGCAGTACTTC. The encoded protein is CASSSSGHSFYEQYF.

This clone is a singleton in its sample. The chain is built from TRBV2 and TRBJ2-5; possible D gene TRBD1, 6 bases. The J call may not be correct, given that the DNA end is closer to TRBJ2-7. The CDR3 extends over 13 amino acids. CDR1 is SNHLY and CDR2 is FYNNEI in the germline V gene. The CDR3 bases are TGTGCCAGCAGCCGGACAGTAGCCTACGAGCAGTACTTC. Amino acids: CASSRTVAYEQYF.

Details on this clone: Distinct nucleotide sequences in the sample also encode this CDR3. This rearrangement joins TRBV2 to TRBJ2-3; no clear D gene. Trimming removed 5 bases from V and 0 bases from J, with 3 bases in between. CDR1 is SNHLY, CDR2 FYNNEI, per germline. This CDR3 contains 12 residues. In DNA form, the CDR3 reads TGTGCCAGCAGTTATAGCACAGATACGCAGTATTTT. This codes for CASSYSTDTQYF.

This chain uses TRBV5-1 with TRBJ1-2; TRBD1 matches at 9 bases. Germline lookup yields CDR1 SGHRS and CDR2 YFSETQ. The length of the CDR3 is 13 residues. The ends lost 4 bases at V and 6 bases at J; junction bases unmatched: 4. CDR3 sequence (DNA): TGCGCCAGCAGCACCGGACAGGGGCATGGCTACACCTTC. Its protein is CASSTGQGHGYTF.

V and J are TRBV18 and TRBJ1-2; a weak D match, TRBD1 (6 bases). The CDR3 loop spans 13 amino acids. Germline V CDR1 and CDR2: KGHSH, LQKENI. The ends were cut back, 1 base at V and 8 bases at J, with 11 bases in the middle. The CDR3 DNA reads as TGTGCCAGCTCACCACGGGCAGGGGACGGCTACACCTTC. Residues: CASSPRAGDGYTF.

The genes are TRBV7-9 and TRBJ2-5; 8 bases fit TRBD2. The germline V gene encodes CDR1 SEHNR and CDR2 FQNEAQ (reference sequence). CDR3 length: 14 amino acids. V lost 5 bases, J lost 1 base, and 3 bases stayed unmatched. CDR3 in amino acids: CASSLTSAQETQYF. The CDR3 DNA is TGTGCCAGCAGCCTGACTAGCGCCCAAGAGACCCAGTACTTC.

This clone was found once. This chain connects TRBV18 to TRBJ1-2; 7 bases agree with TRBD1. The CDR3 has 16 residues. Per the germline V gene, CDR1 is KGHSH and CDR2 is LQKENI. With 3 bases clipped from V and 2 bases from J, the junction kept 9 bases outside the gene matches. In nucleotides, the CDR3 is TGTGCCAGCTCACCCTTCGCCCCGGGACAGAACTATGGCTACACCTTC. Translating gives CASSPFAPGQNYGYTF.

This clone has more than one count but fewer than ten. In DNA, the CDR3 is TGTGCCAGCAGCCCTCGGACAGGGGGCGCGGTAATGGGTGAGACCCAGTACTTC. Protein product: CASSPRTGGAVMGETQYF. This chain links TRBV7-9 with TRBJ2-5; 11 positions agree with TRBD1. The CDR3 has 18 amino acids. The V and J ends lost 5 bases and 5 bases, in that order; junction bases with no gene match: 16. Germline V lookup: CDR1 SEHNR, CDR2 FQNEAQ (reference sequence). Complete variable domain (other parts from reference TRBV7-9 and TRBJ2-5): DTGVSQNPRHKITKRGQNVTFRCDPISEHNRLYWYRQTLGQGPEFLTYFQNEAQLEKSRLLSDRFSAERPKGSFSTLEIQRTEQGDSAMYLCASSPRTGGAVMGETQYFGPGTRLLVL.

The V call is TRBV6-5, the J call TRBJ2-7; D not resolved. This CDR3 contains 12 residues. V was cut by 0 bases and J by 6 bases, with 6 bases left in between. Germline loops: CDR1 MNHEY, CDR2 SVGAGI. The CDR3 region is CASSYSTLEQYF. The CDR3 nucleotides are TGTGCCAGCAGTTACTCGACTCTCGAGCAGTACTTC.

The rearrangement joins TRBV7-2 to TRBJ2-3; 7 bases match TRBD1. Germline V CDR1 and CDR2: SGHTA, FQGNSA. This CDR3 is 18 amino acids long. Germline trimming cut 5 bases from V and 1 base from J; bases unmatched to any gene: 15. The CDR3 coding sequence is TGTGCCAGCAGCCCAAGGGACAGCCTCCCCTGGGGCACAGATACGCAGTATTTT. This sequence encodes CASSPRDSLPWGTDTQYF.

The genes are TRBV5-1 and TRBJ2-3, with D hard to call. The CDR3 has 15 amino acids. The germline gives CDR1 SGHRS, CDR2 YFSETQ. V gave up 2 bases and J gave up 0 bases, with 10 bases separating them. The CDR3 DNA reads TGCGCCAGCAGCTTAAGAGGCTCTAGCACAGATACGCAGTATTTT. Its protein is CASSLRGSSTDTQYF.

This clone occurred a few times. The chain couples TRBV6-1 to TRBJ1-3, with TRBD1 matching over 7 bases. Germline assignment: CDR1 MNHNS and CDR2 SASEGT. The ends lost 2 bases at V and 4 bases at J; junction bases unmatched: 5. The CDR3 has 15 residues. This CDR3 reads CASSELAGGGNTIYF. CDR3 nucleotide sequence: TGTGCCAGCAGTGAATTGGCAGGGGGGGGAAACACCATATATTTT.

This sequence joins TRBV27 and TRBJ1-2; D uncertain. The germline gives CDR1 MNHEY, CDR2 SMNVEV (reference sequence). Trimming stripped 5 bases from V and 8 bases from J, with 21 bases between. The CDR3 contains 15 residues. The CDR3 nucleotides are TGTGCCAGCAGTGTTCGTGGGTTGGGAGGAGGCGGCTACACCTTC. Protein product: CASSVRGLGGGGYTF.

The gene calls are TRBV27 and TRBJ1-1; 10 nucleotides match TRBD1. This CDR3 spans 14 amino acids. Trimming took 5 bases from V and 5 from J; bases not matched to a gene: 5. Germline CDR1 and CDR2: MNHEY and SMNVEV (reference sequence). CDR3 loop: CASSPDRGSTEAFF. Written as DNA, the CDR3 is TGTGCCAGCAGTCCGGACAGGGGGAGTACTGAAGCTTTCTTT.

Points on this clone: The sample has other DNA sequences that encode this CDR3 too. J is TRBJ2-1 and V is TRBV18; 12 bases are shared with TRBD2. Germline trimming cut 3 bases from V and 6 bases from J; bases unmatched to any gene: 3. CDR1 is KGHSH and CDR2 is LQKENI in the germline V gene. The CDR3 contains 15 residues. CDR3 protein: CASSPLAGGSNEQFF. The CDR3 nucleotides are TGTGCCAGCTCACCTCTAGCGGGGGGGTCCAATGAGCAGTTCTTC.

This chain links TRBV6-1 with TRBJ1-4; TRBD1 is a possible D gene (6 bases). The CDR3 has 17 amino acids. Trimming left V 4 bases short and J 0 bases short, with 15 bases between. Germline V lookup: CDR1 MNHNS, CDR2 SASEGT. The CDR3 here is CASSGRGFFATNEKLFF. The CDR3 DNA follows: TGTGCCAGCAGTGGAAGGGGGTTCTTTGCAACTAATGAAAAACTGTTTTTT.

The chain combines TRBV4-1 with TRBJ2-7, with a tentative D call TRBD1 (5 bases). The CDR3 sequence is 14 residues long. V was pared by 4 bases and J by 2 bases, with 12 bases between. Germline V gives CDR1 MGHRA, CDR2 YSYEKL. CDR3 DNA sequence: TGCGCCAGCAGCCTTCTTCAGGGCCCCTACGAGCAGTACTTC. Residues: CASSLLQGPYEQYF.

This rearrangement joins TRBV9 to TRBJ2-5, with TRBD2 matching over 9 bases. The CDR3 is 15 amino acids. From germline, CDR1 is SGDLS and CDR2 YYNGEE. V gave up 0 bases and J gave up 5 bases; unmatched junction bases: 5. CDR3 sequence (DNA): TGTGCCAGCAGCGTAGAGGGGACTAGCAGGGAGACCCAGTACTTC. It specifies CASSVEGTSRETQYF.

In its sample, this clone was seen a few times. CDR3 in DNA: TGTGCCAGCAGTGCCACCGGGACAATAGACGAGCAGTACTTC. Encoded protein: CASSATGTIDEQYF. This chain uses TRBV28 with TRBJ2-7, with D perhaps matching TRBD1 (6 bases). There are 14 residues in the CDR3. With 5 bases removed from V and 5 bases from J, the gap between germline ends came to 16 bases. Looked up from germline, CDR1 is MDHEN and CDR2 is SYDVKM.

The gene calls are TRBV6-6 and TRBJ2-5, with a weak D call TRBD2 (6 bases). Germline V CDR1 and CDR2: MNHNY, SVGAGI (reference sequence). This CDR3 is 15 amino acids long. Trimming removed 5 bases from V and 4 bases from J, with 17 bases in between. The CDR3 here is CASSPERGARETQYF. Written as DNA, the CDR3 is TGTGCCAGCAGTCCAGAACGCGGGGCAAGAGAGACCCAGTACTTC.

The rearrangement links TRBV30 to TRBJ2-1; 7 positions match TRBD1. The CDR3 loop spans 14 amino acids. Germline V gene lookup returns CDR1 GTSNPN and CDR2 SVGIG (reference sequence). The V segment lost 1 base and the J segment 8 bases; nucleotides outside the gene matches: 8. CDR3 in amino acids: CAWSAGLGGDEQFF. As DNA, the CDR3 is TGTGCCTGGAGTGCTGGATTAGGGGGCGATGAGCAGTTCTTC. The full variable domain, in which reference TRBV30 and TRBJ2-1 provide the parts outside the CDR3, is SQTIHQWPATLVQPVGSPLSLECTVEGTSNPNLYWYRQAAGRGLQLLFYSVGIGQISSEVPQNLSASRPQDRQFILSSKKLLLSDSGFYLCAWSAGLGGDEQFFGPGTRLTVL.

The chain joins TRBV7-9 to TRBJ2-2; possible D gene TRBD1, 6 bases. The ends were cut back, 8 bases at V and 5 bases at J, with 15 bases in the middle. The CDR3 runs to 14 residues. Germline V CDR1 and CDR2: SEHNR, FQNEAQ (reference sequence). CDR3 coding DNA: TGTGCCAGCGGGCAGGGGATTGGGACCGGGGAGCTGTTTTTT. Its translation: CASGQGIGTGELFF.

The chain combines TRBV4-2 with TRBJ2-1, with D uncertain. The CDR3 sequence is 15 residues long. Trimming took off 0 bases at V and 8 bases at J, with 14 bases between the two ends. The germline CDR1 and CDR2 sequences are LGHNA and YNFKEQ. CDR3 coding DNA: TGTGCCAGCAGCCAAGATCGGCAGGCGTATGATGAGCAGTTCTTC. This sequence encodes CASSQDRQAYDEQFF.